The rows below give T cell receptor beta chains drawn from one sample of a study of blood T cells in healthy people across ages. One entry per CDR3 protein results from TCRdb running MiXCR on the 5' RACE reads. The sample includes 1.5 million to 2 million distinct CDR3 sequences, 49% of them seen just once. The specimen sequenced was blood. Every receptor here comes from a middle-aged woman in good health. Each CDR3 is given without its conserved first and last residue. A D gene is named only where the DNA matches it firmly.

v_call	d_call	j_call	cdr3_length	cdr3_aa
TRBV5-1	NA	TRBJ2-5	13	ASSLEGGRKETQY
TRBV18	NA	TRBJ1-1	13	ASSPSRAPNTEAF
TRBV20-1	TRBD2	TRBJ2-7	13	SARHGATSDYEQY
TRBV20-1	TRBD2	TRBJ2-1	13	SARDHSGAYNEQF
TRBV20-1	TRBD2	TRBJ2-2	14	SASGRAGGPAGELF
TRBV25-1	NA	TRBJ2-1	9	ASSEYSFQF
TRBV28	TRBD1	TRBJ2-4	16	ASSPPLQGRLAKNIQY
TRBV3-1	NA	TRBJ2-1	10	ASSQMLNEQF
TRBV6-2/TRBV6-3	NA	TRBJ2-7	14	ASSYPGGSPLYEQY
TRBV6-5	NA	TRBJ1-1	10	ASKQGTAEAF
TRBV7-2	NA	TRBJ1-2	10	ADNSPHYGYT
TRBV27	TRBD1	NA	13	AGKPTGTGGETQY
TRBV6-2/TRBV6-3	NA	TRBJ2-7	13	ASSYSGSLSYEQY
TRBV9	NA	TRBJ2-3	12	ASSVVDSTDTQY
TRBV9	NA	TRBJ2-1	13	ASSAEGPEGNEQF
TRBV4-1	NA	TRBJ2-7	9	ASSGSNEQY